Below, 18 T cell receptor beta chains from the same sample are listed, as sequenced in a study of blood T cells in healthy people across ages. It was with a sample-barcoded 5' primer and a J-beta primer mix that a second PCR of about 6 to 11 cycles was run. TCRdb ran MiXCR on the 5' RACE reads and lists one entry per CDR3 protein. The table includes around 850,000 distinct CDR3 sequences, about 37% detected once. Source material: blood. These receptors all stem from a man between 18 and 35 years old in good health.

Ten or more counts support this clonotype. Here the CDR3 DNA reads TGCGCCAGCAGCTTGGAGGACGGAAACACAGATACGCAGTATTTT. Amino acids: CASSLEDGNTDTQYF. This chain joins TRBV5-1 and TRBJ2-3; D ambiguous. Germline CDR1 reads SGHRS; CDR2 reads YFSETQ. The CDR3 loop spans 15 amino acids. V was shortened by 0 bases and J by 2 bases, with 10 bases between the two germline ends. The entire variable domain, with the rest obtained from reference TRBV5-1 and TRBJ2-3, is as follows: KAGVTQTPRYLIKTRGQQVTLSCSPISGHRSVSWYQQTPGQGLQFLFEYFSETQRNKGNFPGRFSGRQFSNSRSEMNVSTLELGDSALYLCASSLEDGNTDTQYFGPGTRLTVL.

In its sample, this clonotype was seen once. A read error may explain this, as a much larger clone is one base away. The chain carries TRBV4-2 and TRBJ1-2; the D is unclear. The CDR3 has 14 residues. Germline V gene sequence: CDR1 LGHNA, CDR2 YNFKEQ. DNA of the CDR3: TGTACCAGCAGCCAAGAGGCAGGAAACTATGGCTACACCTTC. The encoded protein is CTSSQEAGNYGYTF.

J is TRBJ2-2 and V is TRBV5-1; TRBD1 matches 9 bases. V gave up 5 bases and J gave up 4 bases; unmatched junction bases: 9. The CDR3 loop spans 16 amino acids. Germline CDR1 and CDR2: SGHRS and YFSETQ. The CDR3: CASSSGTGTGTGELFF. In DNA, the CDR3 is TGCGCCAGCAGTTCTGGGACAGGGACGGGCACCGGGGAGCTGTTTTTT.

A few counts support this clonotype. This chain joins TRBV4-1 and TRBJ1-4; a weak D match, TRBD1 (6 bases). The CDR3 has 16 residues. Germline CDR1 reads MGHRA; CDR2 reads YSYEKL. The V end was cut by 2 bases, the J end by 2 bases, with 12 bases between. The CDR3 DNA is TGCGCCAGCAGCCAAAGGGGGGGCCGGACTAATGAAAAACTGTTTTTT. The encoded protein is CASSQRGGRTNEKLFF.

The rearrangement links TRBV11-2 to TRBJ2-5; D is uncertain. The J call may be incorrect, as the DNA end agrees better with TRBJ2-7. This CDR3 is 15 amino acids long. CDR1 is SGHAT, CDR2 FQNNGV, per germline. The CDR3 loop is CASSLLGRRGYEQYF. CDR3 coding DNA: TGTGCCAGCAGCTTACTCGGGCGAAGAGGCTACGAGCAGTACTTC.

This clonotype appeared a few times. V is TRBV30 and J is TRBJ1-2; D not resolved. Trimming took off 1 base at V and 3 bases at J, with 9 bases between the two ends. The CDR3 spans 13 residues. Per germline, CDR1 GTSNPN and CDR2 SVGIG (reference sequence). DNA of the CDR3: TGTGCCTGGAGTGGCCGCGTAGACTATGGCTACACCTTC. This encodes CAWSGRVDYGYTF.

In its sample, this clonotype was seen a few times. The chain recombines TRBV20-1 with TRBJ2-1; TRBD2 matches 8 bases. TRBJ2-7 explains the end of the DNA better; the J call may be wrong. The CDR3 spans 17 residues. Germline loops: CDR1 DFQATT, CDR2 SNEGSKA (reference sequence). Written as DNA, the CDR3 is TGCAGTGCTAGTATCCAGCGGGGGACCAGCTCCTACAATGAGCAGTACTTC. It translates to CSASIQRGTSSYNEQYF.

This clonotype was observed many times. The chain combines TRBV12-3 or TRBV12-4 with TRBJ2-7; unclear D gene. The CDR3 is 14 residues long. Trimming removed 4 bases at V and 6 bases at J, with 16 bases between. CDR3 DNA sequence: TGTGCCAGCAGTTCCCTGGAAACTACGTCCGAGCAGTACTTC. Translated: CASSSLETTSEQYF.

The V and J genes are TRBV7-3 and TRBJ1-1; a weak D match, TRBD1 (6 bases). CDR1 is SGHTA, CDR2 FQGTGA, per germline. Trimming removed 5 bases at V and 0 bases at J, with 13 bases between. This CDR3 has 15 amino acids. The CDR3 DNA follows: TGTGCCAGCAGCCCAGCAGGGGCTATGAACACTGAAGCTTTCTTT. Its translation is CASSPAGAMNTEAFF. The whole variable domain, remainder taken from reference TRBV7-3 and TRBJ1-1, is GAGVSQTPSNKVTEKGKYVELRCDPISGHTALYWYRQSLGQGPEFLIYFQGTGAADDSGLPNDRFFAVRPEGSVSTLKIQRTERGDSAVYLCASSPAGAMNTEAFFGQGTRLTVV.

This clonotype was counted between two and nine times. This chain links TRBV5-8 with TRBJ1-6, with D possibly TRBD1 on 5 matching bases. This CDR3 spans 15 amino acids. Trimming removed 2 bases from V and 7 bases from J, with 13 bases in between. The germline V gene encodes CDR1 SGHTS and CDR2 YDEGEE. CDR3 in amino acids: CASSFGWGRNSPLHF. The CDR3 DNA reads as TGTGCCAGCAGCTTCGGTTGGGGGAGGAATTCACCCCTCCACTTT.

This clonotype was found many times. V gene TRBV7-2 combines with J gene TRBJ1-2; TRBD1 matches 11 bases. The CDR3 has 15 residues. Germline assignment: CDR1 SGHTA and CDR2 FQGNSA. With 5 bases clipped from V and 4 bases from J, the junction kept 6 bases outside the gene matches. The CDR3 spells CASSPGTGGPYGYTF. The CDR3 nucleotides read TGTGCCAGCAGCCCCGGGACAGGGGGACCCTATGGCTACACCTTC.

This clonotype turned up a few times. This chain links TRBV29-1 with TRBJ2-5; weak D call: TRBD2 (7 bases). V lost 7 bases, J lost 1 base, and 19 bases lay in between. The CDR3 has 15 amino acids. CDR1 SQVTM and CDR2 ANQGSEA come from the germline V gene. CDR3 in amino acids: CSAVRGGGTQETQYF. The CDR3 nucleotides are TGCAGCGCTGTCCGGGGAGGGGGGACCCAAGAGACCCAGTACTTC.

This clonotype was found once. The chain is built from TRBV3-1 and TRBJ2-1; 7 bases line up with TRBD2. This CDR3 has 15 amino acids. Germline V gene sequence: CDR1 LGHDT, CDR2 YNNKEL (reference sequence). Trimming cost V 1 base and J 2 bases; bases outside gene matches: 2. CDR3 residues: CASSQAAGTYNEQFF. CDR3 coding DNA: TGTGCCAGCAGCCAAGCAGCGGGGACCTACAATGAGCAGTTCTTC.

This CDR3 reads CGIHGGRLRGRETDTQYF. CDR3 DNA: TGTGGAATCCATGGGGGTCGCTTGAGGGGGCGAGAAACAGATACGCAGTATTTT. This chain connects TRBV28 to TRBJ2-3, with TRBD1 matching over 7 bases. Per germline, CDR1 MDHEN and CDR2 SYDVKM. The CDR3 runs 18 residues.

This clonotype was detected a few times. This chain uses TRBV5-1 with TRBJ1-4; a possible D gene is TRBD1 (5 bases). Germline lookup yields CDR1 SGHRS and CDR2 YFSETQ. V dropped 5 bases and J dropped 7 bases, with 15 bases sitting between them. The CDR3 sequence is 14 residues long. This CDR3 reads CASSAGSGVEKLFF. CDR3 bases: TGCGCCAGCAGTGCGGGATCGGGGGTTGAAAAACTGTTTTTT.

J is TRBJ2-3 and V is TRBV15, with 10 nucleotides matching TRBD2. Germline V gene lookup returns CDR1 LNHNV and CDR2 YYDKDF (reference sequence). The CDR3 spans 15 residues. The V segment lost 6 bases and the J segment 5 bases; nucleotides outside the gene matches: 8. Here the CDR3 DNA reads TGTGCCACCAGTCCCCCAGCGGGGGGGGGAGATACGCAGTATTTT. The encoded protein is CATSPPAGGGDTQYF.

The chain employs TRBV4-1 and TRBJ2-3; D gene uncertain. The germline gives CDR1 MGHRA, CDR2 YSYEKL. V was clipped by 2 bases and J by 2 bases, with 11 bases between them. The CDR3 sequence is 15 residues long. CDR3 in amino acids: CASSQPDGFTDTQYF. In DNA, the CDR3 is TGCGCCAGCAGCCAACCGGACGGATTCACAGATACGCAGTATTTT.

This chain connects TRBV20-1 to TRBJ2-1; 8 nucleotides align to TRBD2. The CDR3 consists of 14 residues. From germline, CDR1 is DFQATT and CDR2 SNEGSKA (reference sequence). V dropped 3 bases and J dropped 4; count of bases not matched to a gene: 5. CDR3: CSASRGGYYNEQFF. The CDR3 nucleotides read TGCAGTGCTAGTCGGGGGGGGTATTACAATGAGCAGTTCTTC.